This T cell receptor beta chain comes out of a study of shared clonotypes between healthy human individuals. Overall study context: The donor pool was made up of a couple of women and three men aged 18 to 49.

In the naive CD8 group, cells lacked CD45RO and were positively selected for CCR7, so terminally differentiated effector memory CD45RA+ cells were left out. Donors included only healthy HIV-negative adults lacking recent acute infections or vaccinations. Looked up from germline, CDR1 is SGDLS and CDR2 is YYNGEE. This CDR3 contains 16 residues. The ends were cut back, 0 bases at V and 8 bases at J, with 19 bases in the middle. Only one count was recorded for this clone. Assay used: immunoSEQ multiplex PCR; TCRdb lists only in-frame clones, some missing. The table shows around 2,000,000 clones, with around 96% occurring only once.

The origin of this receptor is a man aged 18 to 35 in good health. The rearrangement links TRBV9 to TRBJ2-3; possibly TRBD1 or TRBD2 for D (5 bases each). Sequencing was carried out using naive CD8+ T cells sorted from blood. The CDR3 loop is CASSVGAGTYSGTQYF. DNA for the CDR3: TGTGCCAGCAGCGTAGGGGCCGGGACCTATAGTGGTACGCAGTATTTT. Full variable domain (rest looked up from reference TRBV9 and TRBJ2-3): DSGVTQTPKHLITATGQRVTLRCSPRSGDLSVYWYQQSLDQGLQFLIQYYNGEERAKGNILERFSAQQFPDLHSELNLSSLELGDSALYFCASSVGAGTYSGTQYFGPGTRLTVL.